The sample holds many counts of the clone carrying this TCR beta chain. One junction end disagrees with the germline gene, perhaps due to a read error. The entry originates in a study of early T cells in non-severe SARS-CoV-2 infection. Germline V lookup: CDR1 SSHAT, CDR2 FNYEAQ (reference sequence). This CDR3 has 14 amino acids. One entry per CDR3 protein, called by TCRdb with MiXCR from the 5' RACE reads. The table lists more than 90,000 distinct CDR3 sequences, approximately 13% of them singletons. The chain employs TRBV7-7 and TRBJ2-7; D not certain. The material sequenced was whole blood. The clonotype comes from an adult who was a healthcare worker with PCR-confirmed SARS-CoV-2 infection or an uninfected control (not recorded which). The chain's CDR3 is CASSLGPEKYEQYF. CDR3 nucleotides: TGTGCTAGCAGCCTTGGGCCAGAAAAATACGAGCAGTACTTC. Combining the CDR3 with reference TRBV7-7 and TRBJ2-7 gives the whole variable domain GAGVSQSPRYKVTKRGQDVTLRCDPISSHATLYWYQQALGQGPEFLTYFNYEAQPDKSGLPSDRFSAERPEGSISTLTIQRTEQRDSAMYRCASSLGPEKYEQYFGPGTRLTVT.